A selection of T cell receptor beta chains follows, all from one sample in a study of T-cell reconstitution after alpha-beta-depleted transplantation in children. TCRdb used MiXCR to reprocess the PCR reads, holding one entry per CDR3 protein. The data show hundreds of thousands of distinct CDR3 sequences, with 20% to 25% seen just once and roughly 15% held by the top ten. Material: PBMCs, mostly from graft donor cells, obtained 360 days after TCRalphabeta/CD19-depleted stem cell transplant. All receptors come from a boy under three years old who had a stem cell transplant for acute myeloid leukemia, so the T cells may come from the graft donor. Each CDR3 is given with its conserved first and last residue. The D gene is left open where the match is weak. Size tells how often a clone was seen (once, few, many) or the class of an expanded clone, and some rows leave it out.

TRBV9	TRBJ2-2	NA	NA	TGTGCCAGCAGCGTAGGGACCTTGCGTCACGGGGAGCTGTTTTTT	CASSVGTLRHGELFF
TRBV20-1	TRBJ1-5	TRBD1	many	TGCAGTGCTAGAGAAGGACAGGTTGATCAGCCCCAGCATTTT	CSAREGQVDQPQHF
TRBV20-1	TRBJ2-2	TRBD1	NA	TGCAGTGCTGCGACAGGGGGCGCAACCGGGGAGCTGTTTTTT	CSAATGGATGELFF
TRBV20-1	TRBJ2-5	NA	few	TGCAGTGCTAGAGGGTCACGGGTGGGGGCTCGGGAGACCCAGTACTTC	CSARGSRVGARETQYF
TRBV5-5	TRBJ2-2	NA	few	TGTGCCAGCAGCTTGTCAACTGCCGGGGAGCTGTTTTTT	CASSLSTAGELFF
TRBV5-8	TRBJ2-4	NA	many	TGTGCCAGCACACGAGGACAGTTCAACAACATTCAGTACTTC	CASTRGQFNNIQYF
TRBV7-8	TRBJ2-3	NA	NA	TGTGCCAGTAGGACAGACTTCACAGATACGCAGTATTTT	CASRTDFTDTQYF
TRBV5-1	TRBJ1-1	NA	many	TGCGCCAGCAGCTTGGAGGGGGGAAGGAACACTGAAGCTTTCTTT	CASSLEGGRNTEAFF
TRBV5-1	TRBJ1-2	TRBD1	few	TGCGCCAGCAGCATACAGGGGGCTAGCGGCTATGGCTACACCTTC	CASSIQGASGYGYTF
TRBV7-2	TRBJ2-7	TRBD2	NA	TGTGCCAGCAGTTACCTAGCGGGGGGGCGAGAGGGCGAGCAGTACTTC	CASSYLAGGREGEQYF
TRBV12-3/TRBV12-4	TRBJ2-2	NA	NA	TGTGCCAGCAGTTTCCCTCAAGGGACACAAAGCGGGGAGCTGTTTTTT	CASSFPQGTQSGELFF
TRBV15	TRBJ2-3	NA	NA	TGTGCCTCCAGCAGTGCCCGGGCAGATACGCAGTATTTT	CASSSARADTQYF
TRBV5-1	TRBJ1-2	NA	few	TGCGCCAGCAGCTTGGCCGTGGACAGAAGGGGCTATGGCTACACCTTC	CASSLAVDRRGYGYTF
TRBV12-3/TRBV12-4	TRBJ1-5	TRBD1	NA	TGTGCCAGCAGTTTGTCGACGACAGGGAAAAGCAATCAGCCCCAGCATTTT	CASSLSTTGKSNQPQHF
TRBV20-1	TRBJ2-2	NA	few	TGCAGTGCTAGCAAAGGGACGTCCGGCACCGGGGAGCTGTTTTTT	CSASKGTSGTGELFF
TRBV29-1	TRBJ2-7	TRBD1	many	TGCAGCGCCGGACAGGGGGCCTACGAGCAGTACTTC	CSAGQGAYEQYF
TRBV11-2	TRBJ2-2	NA	NA	TGTGCCAGCAGCTTATACTGGACGGTGAAGGGGGACACCGGGGAGCTGTTTTTT	CASSLYWTVKGDTGELFF
TRBV3-1	TRBJ2-3	TRBD2	few	TGTGCCAGCAGCCAAGGGGTAGCGGGGATAAGCTTTGGAGATACGCAGTATTTT	CASSQGVAGISFGDTQYF
TRBV20-1	TRBJ1-5	NA	few	TGCAGTGCTTTCCAGGGAGTCAATCAGCCCCAGCATTTT	CSAFQGVNQPQHF
TRBV5-1	TRBJ2-1	NA	NA	TGCGCCAGCAGCTTGGCCAGGGGAGCGCCATACAATGAGCAGTTCTTC	CASSLARGAPYNEQFF
TRBV20-1	TRBJ2-1	NA	few	TGCAGTGCTAGAGTGAGGCAGGTGGACGGTGAGCAGTTCTTC	CSARVRQVDGEQFF
TRBV4-3	TRBJ2-1	TRBD1	few	TGCGCCAGCAGCCAAGATCCGCGACAGGGGCGTCCTAATGAGCAGTTCTTC	CASSQDPRQGRPNEQFF
TRBV27	TRBJ2-7	NA	NA	TGTGCCAGCAGTGCCGGGACGGAGGAGCAGTACTTC	CASSAGTEEQYF
TRBV27	TRBJ2-7	NA	few	TGTGCCAGCAGTCTACCGGGGCACGAGCAGTACTTC	CASSLPGHEQYF
TRBV6-2/TRBV6-3	TRBJ2-6	NA	NA	TGTGCCAGCGGAAACGTCCTGACTTTC	CASGNVLTF
TRBV6-5	TRBJ2-1	NA	NA	TGTGCCAGCACCGACGCGAGTAGGCAGTTCTTC	CASTDASRQFF
TRBV18	TRBJ2-5	NA	once	TGTGCCAGCTCACCCTTTGGACCCTGGTCAGAGACCCAGTACTTC	CASSPFGPWSETQYF
TRBV5-5	TRBJ2-2	TRBD2	many	TGTGCCAGCAGCCTCGGACTAGCGGGGGATCCCGGGGAGCTGTTTTTT	CASSLGLAGDPGELFF
TRBV4-3	TRBJ1-3	NA	NA	TGCGCCAGCAGCCAAAGTCAGGCATTAGGAAACACCATATATTTT	CASSQSQALGNTIYF
TRBV20-1	TRBJ2-1	TRBD2	NA	TGCAGTGCCTCCACTAGCGGGCCTGGCTCCTACAATGAGCAGTTCTTC	CSASTSGPGSYNEQFF
TRBV6-2/TRBV6-3	TRBJ2-2	TRBD1	NA	TGTGCCAGCAGTGGGCCGACCGGGACAGAGACCGGGGAGCTGTTTTTT	CASSGPTGTETGELFF
TRBV24-1	TRBJ2-2	TRBD1	many	TGTGCCACCAGTGATCGGACAGGGAATACCGGGGAGCTGTTTTTT	CATSDRTGNTGELFF
TRBV7-9	TRBJ1-2	NA	NA	TGTGCCAGCACCAAGGAGGGACTCCACTATGGCTACACCTTC	CASTKEGLHYGYTF
TRBV6-1	TRBJ2-3	NA	few	TGTGCCAGCAGTGAGGCAGGGGCTTATACAGATACGCAGTATTTT	CASSEAGAYTDTQYF
TRBV20-1	TRBJ1-3	NA	many	TGCAGTGCTAGAGATCTAAGGGACGGGGGAAACACCATATATTTT	CSARDLRDGGNTIYF
TRBV28	TRBJ1-5	NA	NA	TGTGCCAGCAGTTTCCTCATTCAGCCCCAGCATTTT	CASSFLIQPQHF
TRBV20-1	TRBJ1-1	NA	NA	TGCAGTGTTACGGGGGTTGAAGCTTTCTTT	CSVTGVEAFF
TRBV7-2	TRBJ2-1	NA	NA	TGTGCCAGCAGCTTCCCGTGGGGGTACGATGAGCAGTTCTTC	CASSFPWGYDEQFF
TRBV12-3/TRBV12-4	TRBJ2-3	TRBD2	NA	TGTGCCTTCTTCCCCGAGGCTAGCGGGGGGGCCAAAGATACGCAGTATTTT	CAFFPEASGGAKDTQYF
TRBV29-1	TRBJ1-1	NA	NA	TGCAGCGTTGAATTTACAGGGACTGAAGCTTTCTTT	CSVEFTGTEAFF
TRBV12-3/TRBV12-4	TRBJ1-2	NA	many	TGTGCCAGCACCCCGGGCCCCGGCGGCTATGGCTACACCTTC	CASTPGPGGYGYTF
TRBV7-2	TRBJ2-1	TRBD1	many	TGTGCCAGCAGCTTAGGGCTGACAGGGGGCGGCTACAATGAGCAGTTCTTC	CASSLGLTGGGYNEQFF
TRBV20-1	TRBJ2-7	NA	many	TGCAGTGCAACCTCGGGACCGACCTACGAGCAGTACTTC	CSATSGPTYEQYF
TRBV29-1	TRBJ2-5	TRBD1	many	TGCAGCGTTGACTGGACAGGGGAAGAGACCCAGTACTTC	CSVDWTGEETQYF
TRBV20-1	TRBJ2-1	NA	NA	TGCAGTGCTTCACTTAGGCCGTACAATGAGCAGTTCTTC	CSASLRPYNEQFF
TRBV20-1	TRBJ1-2	TRBD1	NA	TGCAGTACTAAAGCGAAGCAGGGGGCTAACTATGGCTACACCTTC	CSTKAKQGANYGYTF
TRBV7-2	TRBJ2-5	NA	NA	TGTGCCAGCAGCCCAAAAGGGACCCAGTACTTC	CASSPKGTQYF
TRBV20-1	TRBJ2-5	TRBD1	many	TGCAGTGCTGGAGACAGGGTTCGGGAGACCCAGTACTTC	CSAGDRVRETQYF
TRBV20-1	TRBJ2-3	TRBD2	many	TGCTCTGGCTCCGGGGCTAGCGGGGGTACGACAGATACGCAGTATTTT	CSGSGASGGTTDTQYF
TRBV4-1	TRBJ2-5	NA	NA	TGCGCCAGCAGCCCAGGACCTGGAACACAAGAGACCCAGTACTTC	CASSPGPGTQETQYF
TRBV4-1	TRBJ2-5	TRBD1	once	TGCGCCAGCAGCCGAGGACAGGGCGGGAAAGAGACCCAGTACTTC	CASSRGQGGKETQYF
TRBV2	TRBJ1-5	TRBD1	NA	TGTGCCAGCACCGAAGGGACAGGGAATCAGCCCCAGCATTTT	CASTEGTGNQPQHF
TRBV10-3	TRBJ2-3	NA	few	TGTGCCACCGCCGCAGGAAGCACAGATACGCAGTATTTT	CATAAGSTDTQYF
TRBV5-1	TRBJ2-3	NA	NA	TGCGCCAGCAGCGTGGAGGGACTTCCCACAGATACGCAGTATTTT	CASSVEGLPTDTQYF
TRBV14	TRBJ2-5	NA	few	TGTGCCAGCAGAGATTCGTCAGGGACCCAGTACTTC	CASRDSSGTQYF